This entry lists 24 T cell receptor beta chains sequenced from one sample in a study of T-cell reconstitution after alpha-beta-depleted transplantation in children listed by TCRdb under 2016. The library was generated by PCR. These reads were obtained on an Illumina HiSeq 2500. TCR libraries were prepared with molecular barcoding, using unique molecular identifiers to normalize TCRbeta repertoire quantification. Through fastp at Q25 and MiXCR, TCRdb rebuilt clones from the public reads, retaining in-frame beta chains. Identical CDR3 proteins give one entry, which carries the most common genes and DNA. Present in this sample are about 400,000 distinct CDR3 sequences, around 20% of which were seen just once. 3.5% to 4% of the sample lies in the top ten. The source was PBMCs from the stem cell graft donor, collected from the stem cell graft. Receptor source: a human donor who donated a stem cell graft to a child with acute myeloid leukemia.

This sequence joins TRBV28 and TRBJ2-3; TRBD1 is a possible D gene (5 bases). Germline loops: CDR1 MDHEN, CDR2 SYDVKM. Trimming stripped 5 bases from V and 1 base from J, with 13 bases between. CDR3 size: 15 residues. The CDR3 sequence is CASSTQGSGTDTQYF. The CDR3 nucleotides read TGTGCCAGCAGTACCCAGGGTAGTGGCACAGATACGCAGTATTTT. Filled out from reference TRBV28 and TRBJ2-3, the complete variable domain reads DVKVTQSSRYLVKRTGEKVFLECVQDMDHENMFWYRQDPGLGLRLIYFSYDVKMKEKGDIPEGYSVSREKKERFSLILESASTNQTSMYLCASSTQGSGTDTQYFGPGTRLTVL.

This clonotype was seen repeatedly, ten times or more. V gene TRBV29-1 combines with J gene TRBJ2-3, with D possibly being TRBD2 (6 bases). V lost 1 base and J 4 bases, leaving 12 bases between the germline ends. The CDR3 has 14 residues. Germline V gene sequence: CDR1 SQVTM, CDR2 ANQGSEA. The CDR3 region has the DNA TGCAGCGTTGAAGCGCGACTAGTTTCAGATACGCAGTATTTT. Encoded protein: CSVEARLVSDTQYF.

V gene TRBV28 combines with J gene TRBJ2-2, with 13 bases identical to TRBD2. V gave up 3 bases and J gave up 1 base; unmatched junction bases: 5. Germline lookup yields CDR1 MDHEN and CDR2 SYDVKM. The CDR3 extends over 18 amino acids. CDR3 coding DNA: TGTGCCAGCAGTTTTTGGAGACTAGCGGGAGGGAACACCGGGGAGCTGTTTTTT. It yields the protein CASSFWRLAGGNTGELFF.

This clonotype turned up a few times. The V and J genes are TRBV25-1 and TRBJ2-5, with D uncertain. Trimming stripped 5 bases from V and 3 bases from J, with 16 bases between. This CDR3 is 15 amino acids long. The germline gives CDR1 MGHDK, CDR2 SYGVNS. DNA of the CDR3: TGTGCCAGCAGTAAGGAGTGGGAACAAAAAGAGACCCAGTACTTC. This translates into CASSKEWEQKETQYF.

The chain recombines TRBV5-5 with TRBJ2-5, with D maybe TRBD2 (6 bases). Trimming pared 2 bases from V and 8 bases from J, leaving 10 bases between. The CDR3 sequence is 12 residues long. Germline CDR1 is SGHKS and CDR2 is YYEKEE (reference sequence). The CDR3: CASSLSGTTQYF. Written as DNA, the CDR3 is TGTGCCAGCAGCTTATCCGGGACTACCCAGTACTTC.

This clonotype was seen at least ten times. The V call is TRBV12-3 or TRBV12-4, the J call TRBJ2-3; D not certain. The CDR3 totals 14 residues. The V end lost 7 bases, the J end lost 3 bases, and 14 bases lay between the germline ends. The CDR3 loop reads CASTVLGPTDTQYF. In DNA form, the CDR3 reads TGTGCCAGCACCGTTCTGGGCCCGACAGATACGCAGTATTTT.

V and J are TRBV11-2 and TRBJ2-1, with TRBD2 matching over 14 bases. CDR1 is SGHAT, CDR2 FQNNGV, per germline. With 5 bases clipped from V and 7 bases from J, the junction kept 10 bases outside the gene matches. The CDR3 covers 17 residues. CDR3 DNA sequence: TGTGCCAGCAGCCATTTTCGGACTAGCGGGAGGTTAAATGAGCAGTTCTTC. Its translation is CASSHFRTSGRLNEQFF.

This clonotype was seen at least ten times. The gene calls are TRBV12-3 or TRBV12-4 and TRBJ2-3, with D unresolved. V gave up 7 bases and J gave up 4 bases, with 12 bases separating them. This CDR3 region has 13 residues. In nucleotides, the CDR3 is TGTGCCAGCACCCCCCGGGCCCCAGATACGCAGTATTTT. Translated: CASTPRAPDTQYF.

The rearrangement uses TRBV12-3 or TRBV12-4 and TRBJ2-7, with 8 bases fitting TRBD1. Trimming removed 6 bases from V and 4 bases from J; junction bases left unmatched: 2. The CDR3 runs to 12 residues. The CDR3 is CASRRQGYEQYF. The DNA of the CDR3 is TGTGCCAGCAGAAGACAGGGGTACGAGCAGTACTTC.

J is TRBJ2-7 and V is TRBV20-1; the match to TRBD2 covers 11 bases. CDR3 length: 14 amino acids. CDR1 and CDR2 from the germline V gene are DFQATT and SNEGSKA (reference sequence). The junction had 7 bases not matched to a gene; V was cut back by 6 bases and J by 3 bases. The CDR3 loop reads CSAVGTSGLYEQYF. DNA for the CDR3: TGCAGTGCCGTTGGGACTAGCGGCCTCTACGAGCAGTACTTC.

This clonotype was seen a few times. V is TRBV6-2 or TRBV6-3 and J is TRBJ2-1; the D gene could be TRBD1 or TRBD2 (5 bases each). This CDR3 has 15 residues. Deletions cut 2 bases from V and 8 bases from J, with 16 bases between. CDR1 and CDR2 from the germline V gene are MNHEY and SVGEGT. DNA for the CDR3: TGTGCCAGCAGTTACGGGGACCTAGCTGGAGATGAGCAGTTCTTC. It encodes CASSYGDLAGDEQFF.

In this sample, this clonotype is medium-sized. The chain carries TRBV7-2 and TRBJ2-1, with D possibly matching TRBD1 (6 bases). V shed 5 bases and J shed 10 bases, with 12 bases lying between them. Germline CDR1 reads SGHTA; CDR2 reads FQGNSA. The length of the CDR3 is 12 residues. CDR3 sequence (DNA): TGTGCCAGCAGCCTAGATACAGGGGAGCAGTTCTTC. Its protein is CASSLDTGEQFF.

This chain uses TRBV5-1 with TRBJ2-1, with 15 nucleotides matching TRBD2. Trimming removed 7 bases from V and 9 bases from J; junction bases left unmatched: 5. The CDR3 loop spans 14 amino acids. CDR1 is SGHRS and CDR2 is YFSETQ in the germline V gene. The CDR3 reads CASGLAGGPSEQFF. CDR3 nucleotides: TGCGCCAGCGGACTAGCGGGAGGGCCGTCTGAGCAGTTCTTC.

The table lists this clonotype with a few counts. V and J are TRBV25-1 and TRBJ2-3; 13 bases are shared with TRBD2. The CDR3 has 18 residues. Unmatched junction bases numbered 10, after V lost 3 bases and J lost 4 bases. Germline V CDR1 and CDR2: MGHDK, SYGVNS. The CDR3 region has the DNA TGTGCCAGCAGTGACTTTGGACTAGCGGGAGACGAGGCAGATACGCAGTATTTT. This sequence encodes CASSDFGLAGDEADTQYF.

This chain connects TRBV11-1 to TRBJ2-1; possibly TRBD1 for D (7 bases). CDR1 SGHAT and CDR2 FQDESV come from the germline V gene (reference sequence). The CDR3 is made up of 20 amino acids. V dropped 2 bases and J dropped 0 bases, with 23 bases sitting between them. The CDR3 coding sequence is TGTGCCAGCAGCTTACTAGGGGGGACAGACAATCGCAACTCCTACAATGAGCAGTTCTTC. Translating gives CASSLLGGTDNRNSYNEQFF.

The gene calls are TRBV20-1 and TRBJ1-1; TRBD1 agrees at 8 bases. Germline CDR1 reads DFQATT; CDR2 reads SNEGSKA (reference sequence). The trim removed 6 bases at V and 4 bases at J, leaving 4 bases unmatched. The CDR3 runs to 12 residues. For the CDR3, the DNA is TGCAGTGCGCAGACAGGGGCCACTGAAGCTTTCTTT. Translation gives CSAQTGATEAFF.

The V gene is TRBV15, the J gene TRBJ2-3, with 9 bases identical to TRBD2. The CDR3 is 16 residues long. V lost 1 base to trimming and J lost 2 bases; unmatched junction nucleotides: 4. The germline gives CDR1 LNHNV, CDR2 YYDKDF (reference sequence). The CDR3 here is CATSRVLAGLTDTQYF. As DNA, the CDR3 is TGTGCCACCAGCAGAGTTCTAGCGGGGCTCACAGATACGCAGTATTTT.

The table lists this clonotype with many counts. The gene calls are TRBV20-1 and TRBJ1-5, with D possibly matching TRBD1 (5 bases). CDR3 length: 17 residues. Deletions cut 0 bases from V and 0 bases from J, with 15 bases between. The germline V gene encodes CDR1 DFQATT and CDR2 SNEGSKA (reference sequence). The CDR3 nucleotides are TGCAGTGCTAGAGATCGGGGCTGGGGAGCTAGCAATCAGCCCCAGCATTTT. Its translation: CSARDRGWGASNQPQHF.

This clonotype was seen many times. The chain uses TRBV6-6 and TRBJ2-7, with D possibly being TRBD2 (5 bases). CDR1 is MNHNY, CDR2 SVGAGI, per germline (reference sequence). Trimming removed 5 bases from V and 6 bases from J, with 11 bases in between. The CDR3 is 12 amino acids. As DNA, the CDR3 is TGTGCCAGCAGTCCGGGGTCTCGCGAGCAGTACTTC. Translating it yields CASSPGSREQYF.

The rearrangement joins TRBV21-1 to TRBJ1-2; the table's D call of TRBD1 was not tested on the DNA. TRBV21-1 is assigned pseudogene status. The CDR3 is made up of 17 amino acids. The DNA for the CDR3 is TGTGCCAGCAGCAAGGACTGGACAGGCCGGACTGCCTATGGCTACACCTTC. It yields the protein CASSKDWTGRTAYGYTF.

This clonotype occurred a few times. The V and J genes are TRBV12-3 or TRBV12-4 and TRBJ1-6; D possibly corresponds to TRBD1 (5 bases). The germline V and J ends were trimmed by 4 bases and 7 bases, with 11 bases remaining between them. This CDR3 is 14 amino acids long. CDR3: CASSSRGFNSPLHF. CDR3 coding DNA: TGTGCCAGCAGTTCTAGGGGTTTCAATTCACCCCTCCACTTT.

The chain links TRBV15 to TRBJ2-1, with unresolved D. The CDR3 is 18 amino acids. Germline V lookup: CDR1 LNHNV, CDR2 YYDKDF (reference sequence). V was clipped by 0 bases and J by 8 bases, with 23 bases between them. As DNA, the CDR3 is TGTGCCACCAGCAGAGAGAAGCAGGCCCCGTCCATATGGGATGAGCAGTTCTTC. Translated: CATSREKQAPSIWDEQFF.

In this sample, this clonotype turned up once. The CDR3 loop is CASSYPGTGYSPLHF. CDR3 in DNA: TGTGCCAGCAGTTATCCCGGGACAGGGTATTCACCCCTCCACTTT. The chain employs TRBV7-9 and TRBJ1-6, with 9 bases aligning to TRBD1. CDR3 size: 15 residues. With 6 bases clipped from V and 8 bases from J, the junction kept 8 bases outside the gene matches. Germline CDR1 reads SEHNR; CDR2 reads FQNEAQ (reference sequence).

This chain links TRBV11-2 with TRBJ2-7; D possibly corresponds to TRBD1 (5 bases). This CDR3 has 15 amino acids. The germline V gene has CDR1 SGHAT and CDR2 FQNNGV. The ends were cut back, 5 bases at V and 2 bases at J, with 16 bases in the middle. This chain's CDR3 is CASSPGRQPTYEQYF. CDR3 bases: TGTGCCAGCAGCCCAGGACGACAGCCTACCTACGAGCAGTACTTC.